Presented here are 15 T cell receptor beta chains from one specimen sequenced in a study of T cell responses to AZD1222 COVID-19 vaccine. Method: immunoSEQ multiplex PCR; TCRdb's copy keeps in-frame clones and lacks some. This sample has 100,000 to 110,000 clones; around 90% occur once, and the top ten carry about 1.8%. The sample was peripheral blood, taken on day 0 of AZD1222 vaccination. All receptors derive from an adult in good health.

J is TRBJ1-5 and V is TRBV7-2, with D possibly matching TRBD1 (6 bases). Germline CDR1 SGHTA, CDR2 FQGNSA. The CDR3 covers 14 residues. Trimming pared 4 bases from V and 7 bases from J, leaving 14 bases between. CDR3 nucleotide sequence: TGTGCCAGCAGCTCAACAGGGCATCAGCAGCCCCAGCATTTT. It codes for CASSSTGHQQPQHF.

The V gene is TRBV7-2, the J gene TRBJ2-5, with 7 bases lining up with TRBD2. The CDR3 contains 15 residues. J gave up 4 bases and V 4 bases, and 9 bases lay outside the gene matches. The V gene's germline CDR1 is SGHTA and CDR2 FQGNSA. The CDR3 nucleotides are TGTGCCAGCAGCTCACGCGGGGGAAAGGGAGAGACCCAGTACTTC. Residues: CASSSRGGKGETQYF.

The chain carries TRBV4-2 and TRBJ2-2; the D is unclear. Germline V gene sequence: CDR1 LGHNA, CDR2 YNFKEQ. V was cut by 2 bases and J by 8 bases, with 15 bases left in between. This CDR3 has 15 amino acids. The CDR3 bases are TGTGCCAGCAGCCAACCCGACGGACCATGGGGGGAGCTGTTTTTT. Translated: CASSQPDGPWGELFF.

This sequence joins TRBV11-2 and TRBJ2-7; 8 positions match TRBD1. J lost 3 bases, V lost 10 bases, and 14 bases had no gene match. Germline CDR1 reads SGHAT; CDR2 reads FQNNGV. The CDR3 has 15 residues. CDR3 loop: CATSKGTGEIYEQYF. Written as DNA, the CDR3 is TGTGCCACATCCAAAGGGACAGGAGAAATCTACGAGCAGTACTTC.

The genes are TRBV5-6 and TRBJ1-1; 7 bases map to TRBD1. CDR1 is SGHDT, CDR2 YYEEEE, per germline. The CDR3 spans 12 residues. The trim removed 1 base at V and 11 bases at J, leaving 5 bases unmatched. CDR3 region: CASSLSGTAAFF. In nucleotides, the CDR3 is TGTGCCAGCAGCTTGTCGGGGACAGCTGCTTTCTTT.

This sequence joins TRBV20-1 and TRBJ1-1, with D unresolved. Trimming left V 3 bases short and J 3 bases short, with 5 bases between. The CDR3 loop spans 11 amino acids. Germline V gene data show CDR1 as DFQATT and CDR2 as SNEGSKA (reference sequence). The CDR3 spells CSASRDTEAFF. CDR3 DNA sequence: TGCAGTGCTAGTAGGGACACTGAAGCTTTCTTT.

The rearrangement links TRBV3-1 (or the pseudogene TRBV3-2) to TRBJ2-6, with D hard to call. Trimming stripped 4 bases from V and 2 bases from J, with 24 bases between. Germline CDR1 and CDR2: LGHDT and YNNKEL (reference sequence). There are 20 residues in the CDR3. In nucleotides, the CDR3 is TGTGCCAGCAGCCGACTTAGGAGTCTTAGCTCTTCCCCTGGGGCCAACGTCCTGACTTTC. Protein product: CASSRLRSLSSSPGANVLTF.

The chain links TRBV19 to TRBJ1-2, with no clear D. Trimming removed 6 bases at V and 1 base at J, with 12 bases between. Germline CDR1 is LNHDA and CDR2 is SQIVND (reference sequence). This CDR3 is built from 14 residues. CDR3 residues: CASSHDRHNYGYTF. The DNA of the CDR3 is TGTGCCAGTAGCCATGACCGCCATAACTATGGCTACACCTTC.

The rearrangement joins TRBV7-2 to TRBJ1-5; maybe TRBD1 (6 bases). The germline gives CDR1 SGHTA, CDR2 FQGNSA. This CDR3 contains 15 residues. The V and J ends lost 5 bases and 0 bases respectively, with 11 bases between them. CDR3 DNA sequence: TGTGCCAGCAGCCGGACAGCAACTAGCAATCAGCCCCAGCATTTT. This translates into CASSRTATSNQPQHF.

The chain combines TRBV6-2 or TRBV6-3 with TRBJ1-2; D gene uncertain. Per germline, CDR1 MNHEY and CDR2 SVGEGT. The CDR3 is 11 residues long. Trimming shortened V by 4 bases and J by 7 bases, and 7 bases separated the two germline ends. The CDR3: CASSSPPGYTF. For the CDR3, the DNA is TGTGCCAGCAGTTCCCCCCCTGGCTACACCTTC.

V usage is TRBV2 and J usage is TRBJ2-1; D gene unclear. This CDR3 is 14 amino acids long. Germline V lookup: CDR1 SNHLY, CDR2 FYNNEI. V was cut by 2 bases and J by 9 bases, with 14 bases left in between. DNA of the CDR3: TGTGCCAGCAGTGAAATGTTGGGGTTTAGTGAGCAGTTCTTC. Amino acids: CASSEMLGFSEQFF.

The rearrangement joins TRBV4-3 to TRBJ2-3; 10 bases match TRBD2. Germline values: CDR1 LGHNA, CDR2 YSLEER. This CDR3 is 15 amino acids long. Trimming at V came to 2 bases and at J to 2 bases, leaving 1 base not matched to a gene. CDR3 bases: TGCGCCAGCAGCCAACTAGCGGGAGACACAGATACGCAGTATTTT. This gives the protein CASSQLAGDTDTQYF.

This chain connects TRBV5-6 to TRBJ2-1; 8 bases agree with TRBD1. The CDR3 sequence is 13 residues long. CDR1 and CDR2 from the germline V gene are SGHDT and YYEEEE. J lost 9 bases, V lost 0 bases, and 2 bases had no gene match. CDR3 residues: CASSLADRAEQFF. The CDR3 coding sequence is TGTGCCAGCAGCTTGGCGGACAGGGCTGAGCAGTTCTTC.

V is TRBV25-1 and J is TRBJ1-1, with D perhaps TRBD1 (5 bases). The germline gives CDR1 MGHDK, CDR2 SYGVNS. V was shortened by 10 bases and J by 6 bases, with 15 bases between the two germline ends. CDR3 length equals 12 residues. CDR3 protein: CATQRGFSEAFF. Written as DNA, the CDR3 is TGTGCCACCCAGCGGGGGTTTTCTGAAGCTTTCTTT.

The chain combines TRBV9 with TRBJ1-4; no definite D call. The V end lost 3 bases, the J end lost 0 bases, and 9 bases lay between the germline ends. From germline, CDR1 is SGDLS and CDR2 YYNGEE. This CDR3 has 15 residues. This CDR3 reads CASSGTDATNEKLFF. The DNA of the CDR3 is TGTGCCAGCAGCGGGACGGATGCAACTAATGAAAAACTGTTTTTT.